The source of this TCR beta chain is a study of blood T cells in healthy people across ages. Study as a whole: When template switching was applied, about one barcoded beta molecule was captured per two T cells.

There were healthy Caucasian individuals from Russia, aged about 6 to 90, serving as donors. CDR3 length: 16 amino acids. Trimming pared 7 bases from V and 5 bases from J, leaving 23 bases between. The germline V gene has CDR1 PRHDT and CDR2 FYEKMQ (reference sequence). This clonotype was picked up a small number of times. The antigen is not known. Sample-barcoded 5' priming and a J-beta primer mix drove a second PCR of roughly 6 to 12 cycles. Every cDNA molecule bore a tag from a template-switch adaptor containing 12 random nucleotides. MiXCR, applied by TCRdb to the 5' RACE reads, yields one record per CDR3 protein. The sample gives some 1.4 million distinct CDR3 sequences, about 43% of which show up once; roughly 7.9% is in the top ten. The study, taken as a whole, reports: What prevented conclusive comparison of naive and antigen-experienced cells was that PBMCs were unsorted.

The sample comprised blood. The source of this sequence is a young woman in good health. The chain uses TRBV13 and TRBJ1-2, with a weak D call TRBD1 (5 bases). The CDR3 here is CASKNTVGARAYGYTF. CDR3 bases: TGTGCCAGCAAAAACACCGTCGGGGCCAGGGCGTATGGCTACACCTTC. Based on the CDR3 plus reference TRBV13 and TRBJ1-2, the full variable domain is AAGVIQSPRHLIKEKRETATLKCYPIPRHDTVYWYQQGPGQDPQFLISFYEKMQSDKGSIPDRFSAQQFSDYHSELNMSSLELGDSALYFCASKNTVGARAYGYTFGSGTRLTVV.